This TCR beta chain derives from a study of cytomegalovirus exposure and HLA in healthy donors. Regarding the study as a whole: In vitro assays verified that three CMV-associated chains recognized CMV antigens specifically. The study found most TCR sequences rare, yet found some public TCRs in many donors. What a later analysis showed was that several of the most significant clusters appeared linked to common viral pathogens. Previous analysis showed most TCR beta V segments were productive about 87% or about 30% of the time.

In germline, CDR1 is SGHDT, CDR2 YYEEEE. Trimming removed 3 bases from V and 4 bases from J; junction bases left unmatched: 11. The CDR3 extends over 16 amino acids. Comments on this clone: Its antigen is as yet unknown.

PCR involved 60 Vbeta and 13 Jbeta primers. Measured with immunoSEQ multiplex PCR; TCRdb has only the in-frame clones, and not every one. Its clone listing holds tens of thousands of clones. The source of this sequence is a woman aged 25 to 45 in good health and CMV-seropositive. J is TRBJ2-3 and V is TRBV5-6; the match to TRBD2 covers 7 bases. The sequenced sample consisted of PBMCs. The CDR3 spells CASSSGLVEVSDTQYF. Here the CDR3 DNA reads TGTGCCAGCAGCTCCGGACTAGTTGAGGTATCAGATACGCAGTATTTT.